This TCR beta chain was sequenced for a study of blood T cell repertoires in COVID-19. Background on the study: The United States, Italy and Spain were the sources of the acute and convalescent COVID-19 samples.

Sequenced by immunoSEQ multiplex PCR; TCRdb stores in-frame clones only, minus some. The table has around 160,000 clones, roughly 90% seen once. Trimming shortened V by 6 bases and J by 6 bases, and 11 bases separated the two germline ends. The CDR3 has 12 amino acids. Germline-derived CDR1 and CDR2 are LNHDA and SQIVND (reference sequence). Material: peripheral blood. This chain connects TRBV19 to TRBJ1-1; no reliable D call. The TCR was taken from a man in his sixties with acute or convalescent COVID-19. CDR3 DNA sequence: TGTGCCAGTAGGGGCAGAAAGCCTGAAGCTTTCTTT. Its translation is CASRGRKPEAFF.